A single count supports the clone carrying this T cell receptor beta chain. This CDR3 has 13 residues. The J segment lost 4 bases and the V segment lost 3 bases, leaving 2 bases of the junction unmatched. Per germline, CDR1 LNHDA and CDR2 SQIVND (reference sequence). The data belong to a study of blood T cell repertoires in COVID-19. Study context: Sample material is recorded as cDNA or gDNA derived from T cells, B-cell-depleted T cells, or PBMCs.

Produced via immunoSEQ multiplex PCR; TCRdb's table is partial and in-frame only. The profile shows around 160,000 clones, around 75% of them singletons. The chain links TRBV19 to TRBJ2-7; the match to TRBD1 covers 8 bases. Source material: peripheral blood. The source is a woman aged 80 or over with acute or convalescent COVID-19. As DNA, the CDR3 is TGTGCCAGTAGTATCCGACAGGGGTACGAGCAGTACTTC. This sequence encodes CASSIRQGYEQYF. The entire variable domain, with the rest obtained from reference TRBV19 and TRBJ2-7, is as follows: DGGITQSPKYLFRKEGQNVTLSCEQNLNHDAMYWYRQDPGQGLRLIYYSQIVNDFQKGDIAEGYSVSREKKESFPLTVTSAQKNPTAFYLCASSIRQGYEQYFGPGTRLTVT.